The subject of this entry is one T cell receptor (beta chain). This entry comes from a study of blood T cell repertoires in COVID-19. Across the whole study: PBMCs, B-cell-depleted T cells, or T cells provided the cDNA or gDNA that made up the material.

This CDR3 is 15 amino acids long. V was clipped by 0 bases and J by 2 bases, with 11 bases between them. Germline V gives CDR1 SGHRS, CDR2 YFSETQ. The method was immunoSEQ multiplex PCR; TCRdb's version includes in-frame clones alone and lacks a portion of them. The sample holds over 200,000 clones, under 90% seen once. Sequencing input: peripheral blood. The source is an elderly woman with active or convalescent COVID-19. The rearrangement uses TRBV5-1 and TRBJ1-1; D is unclear. DNA of the CDR3: TGCGCCAGCAGCTTGGATTATCGGGGAAACACTGAAGCTTTCTTT. Its translation: CASSLDYRGNTEAFF.